This TCR beta chain came from a study of identical twins. From the 5' RACE reads, TCRdb called clonotypes with MiXCR, one entry per CDR3 protein. This table has about 890,000 distinct CDR3 sequences, 9% to 15% appearing once. V was clipped by 4 bases and J by 0 bases, with 9 bases between them. The germline CDR1 and CDR2 sequences are ENHRY and SYGVKD. The CDR3 is 15 residues long. Findings of the study overall: Zero-insertion results could be subject to partial confounding by invariant MAIT and iNKT cells.

A few counts support this clonotype. No antigen is known for it. The sample also formed part of further work on yellow fever vaccine responses in identical twins.

The sequenced sample was PBMCs. The clonotype was recovered from a woman aged 18 to 35 in good health. This rearrangement joins TRBV10-3 to TRBJ2-2; D gene uncertain. The CDR3 DNA sequence: TGTGCCATCAGTGTCGGATCGGCGAACACCGGGGAGCTGTTTTTT. Residues: CAISVGSANTGELFF.